Each of the 9 T cell receptor beta chains below was sequenced from the same sample in a study of Ad26.COV2.S vaccination and SARS-CoV-2 variants. Profiled with immunoSEQ multiplex PCR; TCRdb holds only in-frame clones, not every one. Here the sample spans about 180,000 clones, around 85% being singletons. The sample consisted of peripheral blood, taken after recovery from COVID-19. These receptors originate from a human donor who had recovered from COVID-19.

The CDR3 nucleotides are TGCGCCAGCAGCTCCCTGTTAGGGATGTCTGTACCAGATACGCAGTATTTT. It is translated as CASSSLLGMSVPDTQYF. V and J are TRBV4-1 and TRBJ2-3; D remains ambiguous. Germline V CDR1 and CDR2: MGHRA, YSYEKL. V lost 5 bases, J lost 4 bases, and 22 bases lay in between. The CDR3 contains 17 residues.

CDR3 residues: CASSGLAGGPSYNEQFF. CDR3 nucleotide sequence: TGTGCCAGCAGTGGACTAGCGGGGGGGCCATCCTACAATGAGCAGTTCTTC. The rearrangement links TRBV27 to TRBJ2-1; 15 bases are a match to TRBD2. Per germline, CDR1 MNHEY and CDR2 SMNVEV (reference sequence). With V trimmed by 5 bases and J by 1 base, 3 bases remained unmatched. The CDR3 is 17 residues long.

The chain combines TRBV9 with TRBJ1-2; 7 nucleotides align to TRBD1. From germline, CDR1 is SGDLS and CDR2 YYNGEE. After removal of 4 bases from V and 3 bases from J, the junction contained 9 bases not matched to a gene. The CDR3 is 15 amino acids. Here the CDR3 DNA reads TGTGCCAGCAGCATGTCAGGGGGGGAGGACTATGGCTACACCTTC. Its translation: CASSMSGGEDYGYTF. Full variable domain (remainder filled in from reference TRBV9 and TRBJ1-2): DSGVTQTPKHLITATGQRVTLRCSPRSGDLSVYWYQQSLDQGLQFLIQYYNGEERAKGNILERFSAQQFPDLHSELNLSSLELGDSALYFCASSMSGGEDYGYTFGSGTRLTVV.

The V and J genes are TRBV2 and TRBJ2-1; D possibly uses TRBD1 or TRBD2 (5 bases each). This CDR3 has 14 residues. Germline-derived CDR1 and CDR2 are SNHLY and FYNNEI. Trimming stripped 6 bases from V and 1 base from J, with 10 bases between. CDR3 sequence reads: CASRRDRSYNEQFF. CDR3 in DNA: TGTGCCAGCAGGAGGGACCGTTCCTACAATGAGCAGTTCTTC.

The J gene is TRBJ2-2, the V gene TRBV19; possibly TRBD2 for D (7 bases). V lost 7 bases and J lost 5, with 14 bases in between. Germline CDR1 LNHDA, CDR2 SQIVND (reference sequence). CDR3 length equals 14 residues. The CDR3 coding sequence is TGTGCCAGTACGGGGCGGGGGCCTACCGGGGAGCTGTTTTTT. Protein product: CASTGRGPTGELFF. Filled out from reference TRBV19 and TRBJ2-2, the complete variable domain reads DGGITQSPKYLFRKEGQNVTLSCEQNLNHDAMYWYRQDPGQGLRLIYYSQIVNDFQKGDIAEGYSVSREKKESFPLTVTSAQKNPTAFYLCASTGRGPTGELFFGEGSRLTVL.

This chain uses TRBV5-1 with TRBJ1-2; no firm D call. Germline CDR1 SGHRS, CDR2 YFSETQ. This CDR3 comprises 12 residues. V shed 5 bases and J shed 6 bases, with 11 bases lying between them. The CDR3 DNA reads TGCGCCAGCAGTTCGGACGGGAATGGCTACACCTTC. Translation: CASSSDGNGYTF.

The CDR3 protein is CASSPSGGDTQYF. The CDR3 DNA reads as TGTGCCAGCAGCCCCAGCGGAGGAGATACGCAGTATTTT. The chain combines TRBV7-2 with TRBJ2-3, with D possibly matching TRBD2 (5 bases). The CDR3 runs 13 residues. Germline V gene sequence: CDR1 SGHTA, CDR2 FQGNSA. V was clipped by 5 bases and J by 5 bases, with 11 bases between them.

This CDR3 is CASSHPLRTTEYYEQYF. For the CDR3, the DNA is TGTGCCAGCAGCCATCCCTTAAGGACTACAGAATACTACGAGCAGTACTTC. The chain recombines TRBV7-9 with TRBJ2-7, with D possibly matching TRBD2 (6 bases). The V end was cut by 5 bases, the J end by 3 bases, with 23 bases between. Germline CDR1 is SEHNR and CDR2 is FQNEAQ (reference sequence). The CDR3 covers 17 residues.

The gene calls are TRBV18 and TRBJ1-5, with TRBD1 as a possible D gene (6 bases). Trimming took off 1 base at V and 5 bases at J, with 15 bases between the two ends. There are 16 residues in the CDR3. Germline CDR1 is KGHSH and CDR2 is LQKENI. This CDR3 reads CASSPQGGGSHQPQHF. CDR3 DNA sequence: TGTGCCAGCTCACCACAGGGGGGAGGGAGCCATCAGCCCCAGCATTTT.